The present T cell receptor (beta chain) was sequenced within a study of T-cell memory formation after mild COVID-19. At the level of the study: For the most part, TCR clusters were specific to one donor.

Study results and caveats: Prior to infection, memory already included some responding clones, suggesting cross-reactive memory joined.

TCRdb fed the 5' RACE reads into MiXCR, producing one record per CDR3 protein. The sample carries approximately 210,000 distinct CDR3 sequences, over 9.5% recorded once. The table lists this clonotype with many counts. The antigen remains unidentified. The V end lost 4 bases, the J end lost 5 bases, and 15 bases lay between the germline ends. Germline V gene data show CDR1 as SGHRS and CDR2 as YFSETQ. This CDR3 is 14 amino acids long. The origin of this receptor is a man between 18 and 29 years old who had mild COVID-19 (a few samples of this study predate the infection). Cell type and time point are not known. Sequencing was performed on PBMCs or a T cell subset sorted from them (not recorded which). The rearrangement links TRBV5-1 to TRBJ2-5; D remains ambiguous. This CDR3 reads CASSHGKVRETQYF. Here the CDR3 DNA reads TGCGCCAGCAGCCATGGCAAGGTACGGGAGACCCAGTACTTC.